A single sample is the source of the 7 T cell receptor beta chains below, sequenced in a study of T cells in Graves' hyperthyroidism and ophthalmopathy (dated by TCRdb to between 2018 and 2020). The library was obtained by multiplex PCR. Sequencing was performed on an Illumina HiSeq 2000. The TCR beta CDR3 regions were amplified from RNA transcripts. For the first round of RT-PCR on the TCR CDR3, the HTBI primer set was used together with the Qiagen OneStep RT-PCR kit. TCRdb trimmed public reads at Q25 via fastp, called clones via MiXCR and kept in-frame beta chains. Duplicate CDR3 protein sequences are folded into a single record with the most common DNA and genes. This sample gives about 480,000 distinct CDR3 sequences in total; about an eighth of them show up just once. The ten largest clones capture 17% of the sample. The sequenced sample was blood. The receptors were sampled from a young woman with Graves' hyperthyroidism.

At least ten counts were recorded for this clonotype. The chain employs TRBV7-3 and TRBJ2-2; 8 bases are shared with TRBD2. The J segment lost 4 bases and the V segment lost 1 base, leaving 5 bases of the junction unmatched. CDR1 SGHTA and CDR2 FQGTGA come from the germline V gene. This CDR3 comprises 16 residues. The CDR3 sequence: CASSLMALAGTGELFF. The CDR3 DNA sequence: TGTGCCAGCAGCTTAATGGCCCTAGCGGGCACCGGGGAGCTGTTTTTT.

This clonotype was recorded at least ten times. The rearrangement uses TRBV6-5 and TRBJ1-1, with D perhaps TRBD1 (5 bases). The CDR3 spans 15 residues. Germline lookup yields CDR1 MNHEY and CDR2 SVGAGI. V lost 0 bases to trimming and J lost 5 bases, with 13 bases between them. The CDR3 sequence is CASSYSIIGGTEAFF. DNA of the CDR3: TGTGCCAGCAGTTACTCGATTATTGGGGGTACTGAAGCTTTCTTT.

This clonotype was counted ten times or more. This chain connects TRBV6-1 to TRBJ1-5, with D hard to call. The CDR3 length is 12 residues. V shed 10 bases and J shed 7 bases, with 14 bases lying between them. From germline, CDR1 is MNHNS and CDR2 SASEGT. This CDR3 is CATTENPQPQHF. CDR3 DNA: TGTGCCACCACAGAAAATCCCCAGCCCCAGCATTTT.

This clonotype was recorded a few times. The chain uses TRBV4-1 and TRBJ2-7; 8 nucleotides match TRBD2. Unmatched junction bases numbered 3, after V lost 1 base and J lost 7 bases. Germline CDR1 is MGHRA and CDR2 is YSYEKL. The CDR3 is 13 residues long. The CDR3 DNA sequence: TGCGCCAGCAGCCAAGTCGGCGGGGGGGAGCAGTACGTC. Its translation is CASSQVGGGEQYV.

This clonotype was counted at least ten times. V is TRBV2 and J is TRBJ2-2; a possible D gene is TRBD2 (5 bases). CDR3 length equals 14 residues. The germline CDR1 and CDR2 sequences are SNHLY and FYNNEI. Deletions cut 6 bases from V and 8 bases from J, with 16 bases between. The CDR3 loop is CASSERTPTGELFF. CDR3 bases: TGTGCCAGCAGCGAGCGGACCCCAACTGGGGAGCTGTTTTTT.

This clonotype has ten or more counts. The chain has TRBV3-1 and TRBJ1-1, with D hard to call. The CDR3 extends over 11 amino acids. Germline values: CDR1 LGHDT, CDR2 YNNKEL (reference sequence). V was trimmed by 7 bases and J by 2 bases, leaving 5 bases between them. The CDR3 protein is CASTRNTEAFF. DNA of the CDR3: TGTGCCAGCACTAGAAACACTGAAGCTTTCTTT.

This clonotype came up many times. The chain recombines TRBV6-5 with TRBJ1-6; perhaps TRBD1 as D (6 bases). The CDR3 totals 15 residues. With 4 bases removed from V and 7 bases from J, the gap between germline ends came to 14 bases. Germline V gives CDR1 MNHEY, CDR2 SVGAGI. The CDR3 here is CASSWGGQRNSPLHF. For the CDR3, the DNA is TGTGCCAGCAGTTGGGGAGGACAGCGAAATTCACCCCTCCACTTT.